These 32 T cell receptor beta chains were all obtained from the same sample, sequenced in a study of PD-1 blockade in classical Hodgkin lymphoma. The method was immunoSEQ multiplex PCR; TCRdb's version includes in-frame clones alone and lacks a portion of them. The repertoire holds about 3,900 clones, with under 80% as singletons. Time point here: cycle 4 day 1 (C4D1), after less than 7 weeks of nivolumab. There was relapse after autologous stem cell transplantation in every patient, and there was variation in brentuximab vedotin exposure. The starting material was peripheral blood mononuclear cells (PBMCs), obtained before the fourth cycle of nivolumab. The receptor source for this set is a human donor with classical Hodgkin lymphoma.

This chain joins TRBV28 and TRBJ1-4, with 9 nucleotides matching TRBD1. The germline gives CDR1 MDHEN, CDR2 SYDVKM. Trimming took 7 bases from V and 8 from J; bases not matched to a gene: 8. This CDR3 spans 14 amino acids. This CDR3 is CASIDGQGSEKLFF. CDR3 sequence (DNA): TGTGCCAGCATTGACGGACAGGGGTCCGAAAAACTGTTTTTT.

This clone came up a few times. The CDR3 coding sequence is TGTGCCAGCAGCCCGCCCGGAGGGGAGATAGGCAATGAGCAGTTCTTC. Amino acids: CASSPPGGEIGNEQFF. J is TRBJ2-1 and V is TRBV7-3, with D maybe TRBD2 (6 bases). V was shortened by 5 bases and J by 6 bases, with 20 bases between the two germline ends. Germline lookup yields CDR1 SGHTA and CDR2 FQGTGA. The CDR3 loop spans 16 amino acids.

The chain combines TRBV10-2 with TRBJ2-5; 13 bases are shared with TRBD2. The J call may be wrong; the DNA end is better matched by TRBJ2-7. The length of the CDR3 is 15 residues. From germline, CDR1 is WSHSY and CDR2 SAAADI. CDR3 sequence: CASSRSTSGGYEQYF. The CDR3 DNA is TGCGCCAGCAGTAGATCGACTAGCGGGGGGTACGAGCAGTACTTC.

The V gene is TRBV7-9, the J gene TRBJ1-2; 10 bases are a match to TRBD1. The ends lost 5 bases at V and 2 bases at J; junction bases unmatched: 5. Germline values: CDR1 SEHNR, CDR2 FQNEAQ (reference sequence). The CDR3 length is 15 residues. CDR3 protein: CASSRGTGVNYGYTF. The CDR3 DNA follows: TGTGCCAGCAGCCGAGGGACAGGGGTGAACTATGGCTACACCTTC.

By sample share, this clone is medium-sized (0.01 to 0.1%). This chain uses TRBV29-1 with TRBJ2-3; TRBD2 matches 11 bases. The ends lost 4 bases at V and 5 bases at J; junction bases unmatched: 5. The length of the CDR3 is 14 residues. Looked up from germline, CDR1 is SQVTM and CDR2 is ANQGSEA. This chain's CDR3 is CSVGLAGGRDTQYF. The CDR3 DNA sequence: TGCAGCGTTGGGCTAGCGGGGGGACGAGATACGCAGTATTTT.

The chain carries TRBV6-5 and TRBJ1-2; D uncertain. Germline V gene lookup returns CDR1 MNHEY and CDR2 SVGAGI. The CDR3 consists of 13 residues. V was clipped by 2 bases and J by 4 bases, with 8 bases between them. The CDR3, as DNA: TGTGCCAGCAGTTACGTTGGGAGCTATGGCTACACCTTC. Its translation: CASSYVGSYGYTF.

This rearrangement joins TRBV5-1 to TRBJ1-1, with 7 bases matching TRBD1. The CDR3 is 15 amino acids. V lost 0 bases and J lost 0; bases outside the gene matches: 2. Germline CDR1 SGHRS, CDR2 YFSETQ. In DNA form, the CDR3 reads TGCGCCAGCAGCTTGGCTCAGGGGGTGAACACTGAAGCTTTCTTT. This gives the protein CASSLAQGVNTEAFF.

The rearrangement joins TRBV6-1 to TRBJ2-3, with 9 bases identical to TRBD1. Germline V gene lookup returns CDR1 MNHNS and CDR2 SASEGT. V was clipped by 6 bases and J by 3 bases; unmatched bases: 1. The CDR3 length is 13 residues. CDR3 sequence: CASRTGGTDTQYF. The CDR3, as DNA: TGTGCCAGCAGGACAGGGGGGACAGATACGCAGTATTTT.

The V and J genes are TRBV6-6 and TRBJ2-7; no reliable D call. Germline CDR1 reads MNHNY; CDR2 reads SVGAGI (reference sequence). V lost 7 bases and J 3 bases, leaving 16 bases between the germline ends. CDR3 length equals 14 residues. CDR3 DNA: TGTGCCAGCACCCACCCTGCAATAAACTACGAGCAGTACTTC. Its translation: CASTHPAINYEQYF.

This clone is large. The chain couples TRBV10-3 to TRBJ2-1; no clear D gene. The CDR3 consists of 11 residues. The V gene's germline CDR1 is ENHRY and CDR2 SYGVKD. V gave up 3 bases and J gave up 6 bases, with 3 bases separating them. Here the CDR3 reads CAISEGNEQFF. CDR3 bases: TGTGCCATCAGTGAAGGCAATGAGCAGTTCTTC.

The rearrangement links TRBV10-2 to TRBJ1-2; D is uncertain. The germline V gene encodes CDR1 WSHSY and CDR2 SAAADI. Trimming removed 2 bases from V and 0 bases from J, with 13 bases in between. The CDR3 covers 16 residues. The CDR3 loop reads CASSELGWRPNYGYTF. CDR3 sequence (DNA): TGCGCCAGCAGTGAGCTGGGGTGGAGACCTAACTATGGCTACACCTTC.

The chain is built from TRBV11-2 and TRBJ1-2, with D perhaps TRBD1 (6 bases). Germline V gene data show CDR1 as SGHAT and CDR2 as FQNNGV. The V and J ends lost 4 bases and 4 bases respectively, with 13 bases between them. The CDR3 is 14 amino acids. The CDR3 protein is CASSSHRDGYGYTF. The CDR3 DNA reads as TGTGCCAGCAGCTCTCACAGGGACGGCTATGGCTACACCTTC.

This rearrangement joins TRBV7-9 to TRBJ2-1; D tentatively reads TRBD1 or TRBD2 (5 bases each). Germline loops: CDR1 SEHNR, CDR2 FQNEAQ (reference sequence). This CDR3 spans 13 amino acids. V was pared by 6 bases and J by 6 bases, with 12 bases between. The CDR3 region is CASSSKGTNEQFF. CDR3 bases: TGTGCCAGCAGTTCAAAAGGGACCAATGAGCAGTTCTTC.

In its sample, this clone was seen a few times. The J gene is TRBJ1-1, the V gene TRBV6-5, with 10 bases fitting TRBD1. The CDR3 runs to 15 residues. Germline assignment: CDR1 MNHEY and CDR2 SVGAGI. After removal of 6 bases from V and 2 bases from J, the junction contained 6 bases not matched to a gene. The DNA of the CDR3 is TGTGCCAGCAGGCCTTGGACAGGGGGTAACACTGAAGCTTTCTTT. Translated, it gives CASRPWTGGNTEAFF.

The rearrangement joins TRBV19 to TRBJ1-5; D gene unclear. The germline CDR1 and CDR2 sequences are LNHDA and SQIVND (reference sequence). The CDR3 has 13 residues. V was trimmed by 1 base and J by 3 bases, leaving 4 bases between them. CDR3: CASSIGTNQPQHF. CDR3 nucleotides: TGTGCCAGTAGTATAGGGACCAATCAGCCCCAGCATTTT.

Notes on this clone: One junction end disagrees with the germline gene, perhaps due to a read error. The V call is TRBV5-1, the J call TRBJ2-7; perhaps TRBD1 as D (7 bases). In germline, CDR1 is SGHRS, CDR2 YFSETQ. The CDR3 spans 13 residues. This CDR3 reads CASSLGRDSPNLF. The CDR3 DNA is TGCGCCAGCAGCTTGGGGAGGGACAGTCCCAACCTCTTC. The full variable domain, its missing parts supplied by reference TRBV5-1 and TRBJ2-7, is KAGVTQTPRYLIKTRGQQVTLSCSPISGHRSVSWYQQTPGQGLQFLFEYFSETQRNKGNFPGRFSGRQFSNSRSEMNVSTLELGDSALYLCASSLGRDSPNLFGPGTRLTVT.

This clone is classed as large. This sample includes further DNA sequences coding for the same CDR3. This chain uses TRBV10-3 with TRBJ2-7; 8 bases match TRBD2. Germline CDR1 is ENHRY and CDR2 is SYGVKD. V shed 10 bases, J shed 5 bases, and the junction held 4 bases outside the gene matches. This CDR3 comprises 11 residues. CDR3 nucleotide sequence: TGTGCCACTTCGGGGGGGAACGAGCAGTACTTC. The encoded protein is CATSGGNEQYF.

CDR3 residues: CASIGGTGGNEQFF. CDR3 coding DNA: TGTGCCAGCATTGGAGGGACAGGGGGGAATGAGCAGTTCTTC. The gene calls are TRBV6-5 and TRBJ2-1; 11 bases map to TRBD1. The CDR3 runs 14 residues. J was trimmed by 7 bases and V by 7 bases; bases with no gene match: 6. Germline CDR1 is MNHEY and CDR2 is SVGAGI.

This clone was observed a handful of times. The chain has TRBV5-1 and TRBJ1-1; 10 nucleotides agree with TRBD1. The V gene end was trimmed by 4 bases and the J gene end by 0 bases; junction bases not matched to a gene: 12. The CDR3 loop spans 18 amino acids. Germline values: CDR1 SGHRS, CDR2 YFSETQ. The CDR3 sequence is CASSTRDRGRGMNTEAFF. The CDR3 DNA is TGCGCCAGCAGCACCAGGGACAGGGGCCGCGGAATGAACACTGAAGCTTTCTTT.

This chain's CDR3 is CASSQLTGANTGELFF. The DNA of the CDR3 is TGTGCCAGCAGCCAACTGACAGGGGCCAACACCGGGGAGCTGTTTTTT. The genes are TRBV7-6 and TRBJ2-2, with 8 nucleotides matching TRBD1. Germline CDR1 SGHVS, CDR2 FNYEAQ. J was trimmed by 2 bases and V by 5 bases; bases with no gene match: 7. This CDR3 contains 16 residues.

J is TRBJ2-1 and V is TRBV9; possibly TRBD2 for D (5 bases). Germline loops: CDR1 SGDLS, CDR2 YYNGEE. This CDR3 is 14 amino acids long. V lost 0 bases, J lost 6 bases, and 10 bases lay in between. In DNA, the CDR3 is TGTGCCAGCAGCGTAGCTCTAGCTTCCAATGAGCAGTTCTTC. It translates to CASSVALASNEQFF.

The CDR3 bases are TGTGCCTGGAGTATCTCTAGCGGGAGCGGGTACGAGCAGTACTTC. Encoded protein: CAWSISSGSGYEQYF. The gene calls are TRBV30 and TRBJ2-7; TRBD2 matches at 10 bases. V shed 2 bases and J 4 bases; nucleotides not matched to a gene: 8. The CDR3 contains 15 residues. Germline loops: CDR1 GTSNPN, CDR2 SVGIG (reference sequence).

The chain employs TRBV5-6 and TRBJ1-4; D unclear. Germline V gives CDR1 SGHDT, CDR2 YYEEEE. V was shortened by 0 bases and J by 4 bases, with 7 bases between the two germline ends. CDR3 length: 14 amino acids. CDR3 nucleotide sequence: TGTGCCAGCAGCTTGGGGCAGCTTAATGAAAAACTGTTTTTT. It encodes CASSLGQLNEKLFF. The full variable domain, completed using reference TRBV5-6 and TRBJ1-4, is DAGVTQSPTHLIKTRGQQVTLRCSPKSGHDTVSWYQQALGQGPQFIFQYYEEEERQRGNFPDRFSGHQFPNYSSELNVNALLLGDSALYLCASSLGQLNEKLFFGSGTQLSVL.

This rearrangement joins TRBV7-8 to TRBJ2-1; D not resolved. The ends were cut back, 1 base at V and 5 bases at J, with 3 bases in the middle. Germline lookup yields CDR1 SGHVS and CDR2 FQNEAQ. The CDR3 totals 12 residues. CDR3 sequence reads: CASSLGNNEQFF. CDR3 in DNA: TGTGCCAGCAGCTTAGGGAACAATGAGCAGTTCTTC.

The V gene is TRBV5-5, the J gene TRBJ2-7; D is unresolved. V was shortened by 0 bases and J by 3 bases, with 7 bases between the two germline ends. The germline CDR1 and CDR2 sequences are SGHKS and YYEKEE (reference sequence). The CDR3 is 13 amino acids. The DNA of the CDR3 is TGTGCCAGCAGCTTGGAGGCGGACTACGAGCAGTACTTC. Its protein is CASSLEADYEQYF.

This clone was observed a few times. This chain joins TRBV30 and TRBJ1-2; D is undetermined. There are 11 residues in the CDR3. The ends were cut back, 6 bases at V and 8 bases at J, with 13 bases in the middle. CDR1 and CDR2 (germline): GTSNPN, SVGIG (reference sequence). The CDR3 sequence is CACDPLEGYTF. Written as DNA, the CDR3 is TGTGCCTGTGACCCCCTTGAAGGCTACACCTTC.

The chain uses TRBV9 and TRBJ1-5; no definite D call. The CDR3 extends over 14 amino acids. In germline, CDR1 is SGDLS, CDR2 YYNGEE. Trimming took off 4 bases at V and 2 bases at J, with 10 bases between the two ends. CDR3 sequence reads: CASSRNSGNQPQHF. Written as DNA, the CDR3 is TGTGCCAGCAGCCGGAATTCAGGCAATCAGCCCCAGCATTTT.

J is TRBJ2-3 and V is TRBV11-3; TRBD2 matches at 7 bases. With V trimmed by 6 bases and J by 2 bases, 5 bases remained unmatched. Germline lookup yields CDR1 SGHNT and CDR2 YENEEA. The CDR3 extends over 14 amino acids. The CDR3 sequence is CASRGGLTTDTQYF. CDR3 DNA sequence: TGTGCCAGCAGGGGGGGACTAACCACAGATACGCAGTATTTT.

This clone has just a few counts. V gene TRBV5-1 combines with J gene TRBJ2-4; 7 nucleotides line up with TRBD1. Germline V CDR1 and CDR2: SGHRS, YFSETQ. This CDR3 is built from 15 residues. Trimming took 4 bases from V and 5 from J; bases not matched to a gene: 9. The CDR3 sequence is CASSPRQGSQNIQYF. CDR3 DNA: TGCGCCAGCAGCCCGCGACAGGGTTCCCAAAACATTCAGTACTTC.

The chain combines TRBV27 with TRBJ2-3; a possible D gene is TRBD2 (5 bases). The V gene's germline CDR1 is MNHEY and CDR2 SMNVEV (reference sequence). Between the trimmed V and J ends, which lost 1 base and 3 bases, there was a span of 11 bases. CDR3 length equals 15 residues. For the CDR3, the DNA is TGTGCCAGCAGTTTATTTAGCGCCACGACAGATACGCAGTATTTT. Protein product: CASSLFSATTDTQYF.

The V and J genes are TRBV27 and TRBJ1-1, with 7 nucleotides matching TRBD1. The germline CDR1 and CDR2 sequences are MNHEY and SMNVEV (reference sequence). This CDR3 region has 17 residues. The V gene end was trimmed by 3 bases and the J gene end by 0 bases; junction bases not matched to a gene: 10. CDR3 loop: CASSFSRDSFMNTEAFF. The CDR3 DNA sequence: TGTGCCAGCAGTTTCTCCCGGGACAGTTTCATGAACACTGAAGCTTTCTTT.

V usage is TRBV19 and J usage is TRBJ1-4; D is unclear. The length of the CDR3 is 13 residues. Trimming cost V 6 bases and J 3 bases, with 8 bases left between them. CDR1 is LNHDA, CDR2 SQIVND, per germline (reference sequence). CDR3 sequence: CASRSRPNEKLFF. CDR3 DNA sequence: TGTGCCAGTAGATCCCGACCTAATGAAAAACTGTTTTTT.